This passage covers 10 T cell receptor beta chains from one sample sequenced in a study of blood T cell repertoires in COVID-19. Profiled with immunoSEQ multiplex PCR; TCRdb holds only in-frame clones, not every one. The sample has roughly 300,000 clones, around 86% seen once. Sequencing was performed on PBMCs or T cells enriched from blood (not recorded which). The source of these receptors is a man aged 25-45 years who had recovered from COVID-19.

The rearrangement uses TRBV5-8 and TRBJ1-1; D unclear. Germline-derived CDR1 and CDR2 are SGHTS and YDEGEE. The length of the CDR3 is 14 residues. V was shortened by 1 base and J by 4 bases, with 11 bases between the two germline ends. The CDR3 region has the DNA TGTGCCAGCAGCTTGCTCATTGGGCGCACTGAAGCTTTCTTT. Its protein is CASSLLIGRTEAFF.

This sequence joins TRBV4-1 and TRBJ1-1, with D tentatively TRBD1 (5 bases). Trimming left V 3 bases short and J 2 bases short, with 19 bases between. The germline CDR1 and CDR2 sequences are MGHRA and YSYEKL. This CDR3 is built from 17 residues. CDR3 nucleotide sequence: TGCGCCAGCAGCCAGATAGCAGGGCTCCACCTAAACACTGAAGCTTTCTTT. Translating gives CASSQIAGLHLNTEAFF.

J is TRBJ2-3 and V is TRBV7-9; D is unclear. CDR1 is SEHNR, CDR2 FQNEAQ, per germline (reference sequence). V lost 2 bases and J lost 3, with 9 bases in between. The CDR3 is 14 amino acids. CDR3 loop: CASSLLAGTDTQYF. The DNA for the CDR3 is TGTGCCAGCAGCTTATTAGCCGGGACAGATACGCAGTATTTT.

The rearrangement links TRBV19 to TRBJ2-3, with 7 positions matching TRBD2. The V and J ends lost 4 bases and 0 bases, in that order; junction bases with no gene match: 7. CDR1 is LNHDA, CDR2 SQIVND, per germline (reference sequence). CDR3 length: 16 amino acids. The CDR3 spells CASSTLAATSTDTQYF. CDR3 in DNA: TGTGCCAGTAGTACCCTAGCGGCCACCAGCACAGATACGCAGTATTTT. The full variable domain, rest sourced from reference TRBV19 and TRBJ2-3, is DGGITQSPKYLFRKEGQNVTLSCEQNLNHDAMYWYRQDPGQGLRLIYYSQIVNDFQKGDIAEGYSVSREKKESFPLTVTSAQKNPTAFYLCASSTLAATSTDTQYFGPGTRLTVL.

The chain employs TRBV24-1 and TRBJ2-3, with D possibly matching TRBD2 (6 bases). The V end was cut by 3 bases, the J end by 5 bases, with 20 bases between. The CDR3 runs to 17 residues. Germline V gene sequence: CDR1 KGHDR, CDR2 SFDVKD. CDR3 bases: TGTGCCACCAGTGATGCGGTCGACCTAGCGCTGGAAGATACGCAGTATTTT. Amino acid sequence: CATSDAVDLALEDTQYF.

The CDR3 region has the DNA TGTGCCAGCAGCCGTCTTACTTCGCAAAGCAATGAGCAGTTCTTC. This encodes CASSRLTSQSNEQFF. This chain connects TRBV6-5 to TRBJ2-1, with D uncertain. V dropped 6 bases and J dropped 6 bases, with 18 bases sitting between them. The CDR3 is made up of 15 amino acids. Per the germline V gene, CDR1 is MNHEY and CDR2 is SVGAGI.

This clone appeared a single time. V usage is TRBV3-1 (or the pseudogene TRBV3-2) and J usage is TRBJ1-3, with D unclear. V shed 7 bases and J shed 2 bases, with 12 bases lying between them. CDR1 and CDR2 (germline): LGHDT, YNNKEL (reference sequence). This CDR3 comprises 14 residues. The CDR3 loop is CASMTRAPGNTIYF. In DNA, the CDR3 is TGTGCCAGCATGACGAGGGCCCCTGGAAACACCATATATTTT.

This clone was seen once. This chain connects TRBV11-2 to TRBJ2-7; 7 nucleotides agree with TRBD1. CDR1 is SGHAT and CDR2 is FQNNGV in the germline V gene. The CDR3 is 15 residues long. J gave up 5 bases and V 5 bases, and 12 bases lay outside the gene matches. This CDR3 is CASSPRTGPTNEQYF. CDR3 DNA: TGTGCCAGCAGCCCAAGGACAGGACCCACCAACGAGCAGTACTTC.

The rearrangement joins TRBV3-1 (or the pseudogene TRBV3-2) to TRBJ1-1; a weak D match, TRBD1 (5 bases). V was trimmed by 7 bases and J by 1 base, leaving 13 bases between them. There are 14 residues in the CDR3. Germline V CDR1 and CDR2: LGHDT, YNNKEL (reference sequence). The CDR3 loop is CASNRRGANTEAFF. CDR3 in DNA: TGTGCCAGCAACCGCCGCGGGGCGAACACTGAAGCTTTCTTT.

CDR3 sequence: CASSQDNRVGYTF. DNA of the CDR3: TGCGCCAGCAGCCAAGACAACAGGGTCGGCTACACCTTC. The V call is TRBV4-1, the J call TRBJ1-2; possible D gene TRBD1, 6 bases. The CDR3 spans 13 residues. Germline V CDR1 and CDR2: MGHRA, YSYEKL. V lost 0 bases, J lost 8 bases, and 10 bases lay in between.